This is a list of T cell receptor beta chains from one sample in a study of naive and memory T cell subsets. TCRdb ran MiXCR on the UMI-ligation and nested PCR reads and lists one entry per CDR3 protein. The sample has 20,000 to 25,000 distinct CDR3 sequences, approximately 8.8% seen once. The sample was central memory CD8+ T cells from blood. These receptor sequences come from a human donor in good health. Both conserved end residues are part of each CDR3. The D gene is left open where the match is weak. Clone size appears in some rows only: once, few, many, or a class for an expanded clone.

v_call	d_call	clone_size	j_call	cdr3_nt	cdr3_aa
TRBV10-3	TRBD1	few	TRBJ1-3	TGTGCCATCACGACAGGGGTTTGGAGAAACACCATATATTTT	CAITTGVWRNTIYF
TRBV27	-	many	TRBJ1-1	TGTGCCAGCAGTTGGGGTGGCGGCACTGAAGCTTTCTTT	CASSWGGGTEAFF
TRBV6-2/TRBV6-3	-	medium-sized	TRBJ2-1	TGTGCCAGCAGTTACTCGGGCTACTACAATGAGCAGTTCTTC	CASSYSGYYNEQFF
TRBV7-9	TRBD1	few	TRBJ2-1	TGTGCAGTACAGGGGGAACCTCTCGGCAATGAGCAGTTCTTC	CAVQGEPLGNEQFF
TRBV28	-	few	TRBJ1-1	TGTGCCAGCAGAACAGGGTTCAACACTGAAGCTTTCTTT	CASRTGFNTEAFF
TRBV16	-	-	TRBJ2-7	TGTGCCAGCAGCCCCATCGGGTTAGAAAGCGAGCAGTACTTC	CASSPIGLESEQYF
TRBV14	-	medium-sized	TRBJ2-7	TGTGCCAGCAGCCAAGAGAGTCTTGCCTACGAGCAGTACTTC	CASSQESLAYEQYF
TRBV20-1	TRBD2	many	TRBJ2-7	TGCAGTGCCAGCTTAGCGGGAGTAGACCACGAGCAGTACTTC	CSASLAGVDHEQYF
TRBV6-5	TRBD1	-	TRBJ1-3	TGTGCCAGCAGTTACCCCCGGGACAGGGTAGACGGAAACACCATATATTTT	CASSYPRDRVDGNTIYF
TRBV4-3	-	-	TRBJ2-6	TGCGCCAGCAGCCCCGATTTAGCGGCTGGGGCCAACGTCCTGACTTTC	CASSPDLAAGANVLTF
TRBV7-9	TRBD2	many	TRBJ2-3	TGTGCCAGCAGCCCGCGGGAGAGAACAGATACGCAGTATTTT	CASSPRERTDTQYF
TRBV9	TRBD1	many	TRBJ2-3	TGTGCCAGCAGCGTAGGACAGGGGATAGATACGCAGTATTTT	CASSVGQGIDTQYF
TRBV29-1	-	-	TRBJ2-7	TGCAGCGTTGAGGCAGGCGAGCAGTACTTC	CSVEAGEQYF
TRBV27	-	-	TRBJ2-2	TGTGCCAGCAGTTTAGTTCAGGGCGGGGAGCTGTTTTTT	CASSLVQGGELFF
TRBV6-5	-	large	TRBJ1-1	TGTGCCAGCAGTTACGCGCCGGTTCGCCCCGTCCCGACTCGGGGTGAAGCTTTCTTT	CASSYAPVRPVPTRGEAFF
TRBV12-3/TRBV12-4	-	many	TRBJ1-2	TGTGCCAGCAGTTTAGCGGCGGCTAACTATGGCTACACCTTC	CASSLAAANYGYTF
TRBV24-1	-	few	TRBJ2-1	TGTGCCACCAGTGAGTGGGGACTTAGCGACAGACGTGATGAGCAGTTCTTC	CATSEWGLSDRRDEQFF
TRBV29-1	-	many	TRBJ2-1	TGCAGCGCACAGGGGCGGGGGACCTCCTACAATGAGCAGTTCTTC	CSAQGRGTSYNEQFF
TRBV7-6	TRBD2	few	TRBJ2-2	TGTGCCAGCAGCTTCTTTACTAGCGGGAGCACCGGGGAGCTGTTTTTT	CASSFFTSGSTGELFF
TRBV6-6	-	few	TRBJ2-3	TGTGCCAGCAGCCACTATCAGGGGCTTCGGTCAGATACGCAGTATTTT	CASSHYQGLRSDTQYF
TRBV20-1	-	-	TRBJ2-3	TGCAGTGCCTCCGCGTTATGGGGCCGAGGGACCACAGATACGCAGTATTTT	CSASALWGRGTTDTQYF
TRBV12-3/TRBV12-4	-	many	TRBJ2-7	TGTGCCAGCGGGGGTGGGGCTATCTACGAGCAGTACTTC	CASGGGAIYEQYF
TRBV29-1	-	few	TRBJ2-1	TGCAGCGTTGAATACAATGAGCAGTTCTTC	CSVEYNEQFF
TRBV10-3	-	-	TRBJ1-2	TGTGCCATCAGTGAGTTGGACGGCCTCGAGAATGGCTACACCTTC	CAISELDGLENGYTF
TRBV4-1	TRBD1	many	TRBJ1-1	TGCGCCAGCAGCTATAGCGGGACAGGGGGAACTGAAGCTTTCTTT	CASSYSGTGGTEAFF
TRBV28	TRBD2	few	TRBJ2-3	TGTGCCAGCAGTTGGGCGGGAGAAGGCACAGATACGCAGTATTTT	CASSWAGEGTDTQYF
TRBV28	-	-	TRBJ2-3	TGTGCCAGCAGTTTAGGGATTGCAGATACGCAGTATTTT	CASSLGIADTQYF
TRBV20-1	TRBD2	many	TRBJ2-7	TGCAGTGCTAGAGAGGCGGGAGGGGTCTACGAGCAGTACTTC	CSAREAGGVYEQYF
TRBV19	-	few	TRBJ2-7	TGTGCCAGTAGTGATCGGGATCACTACGAGCAGTACTTC	CASSDRDHYEQYF
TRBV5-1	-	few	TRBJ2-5	TGCGCCAGCAGCTTCAGACAGACTTTCTACCAAGAGACCCAGTACTTC	CASSFRQTFYQETQYF
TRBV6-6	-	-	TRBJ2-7	TGTGCCACCGGGGACTTTTTACACTCCTACGAGCAGTACTTC	CATGDFLHSYEQYF
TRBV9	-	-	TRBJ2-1	TGTGCCAGCAGCGTTCGGGACTCCCTAACGATGGACAATGAGCAGTTCTTC	CASSVRDSLTMDNEQFF
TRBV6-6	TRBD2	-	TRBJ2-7	TGTGCCAGCAGTTGTCCGGGACTAGCGGGACTCCGAGGCAGCCCCTACGAGCAGTACTTC	CASSCPGLAGLRGSPYEQYF
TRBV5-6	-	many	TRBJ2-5	TGTGCCAGCAGCGGACGACGAGAGACCCAGTACTTC	CASSGRRETQYF
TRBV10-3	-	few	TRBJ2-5	TGTGCCATCAGTGAACTTCAAGAGACCCAGTACTTC	CAISELQETQYF
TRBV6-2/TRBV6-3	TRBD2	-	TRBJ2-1	TGTGCCAGCAGTAAGGAACGGGAGGTCAATGAGCAGTTCTTC	CASSKEREVNEQFF
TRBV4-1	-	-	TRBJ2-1	TGCGCCAGCAGCCAAGAATCGGCTAGCGCCGGGGGTGAGCAGTTCTTC	CASSQESASAGGEQFF
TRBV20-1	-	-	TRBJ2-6	TGCAGTGCTCAACAGCTCTCTGGGGCCAACGTCCTGACTTTC	CSAQQLSGANVLTF
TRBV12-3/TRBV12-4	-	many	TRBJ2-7	TGTGCCAGCAGTTTAGCGACGGCCTACGAGCAGTACTTC	CASSLATAYEQYF
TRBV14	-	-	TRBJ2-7	TGTGCCAGCAGCCCAGGTCCGGGGGCGCGATGGAAGCAGTACTTC	CASSPGPGARWKQYF
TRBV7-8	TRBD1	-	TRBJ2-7	TGTGCCAGCAGTCATATTTCCGGGACAGGCCTCTACGAGCAGTACTTC	CASSHISGTGLYEQYF
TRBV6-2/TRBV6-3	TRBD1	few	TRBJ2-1	TGTGCCAGCAGTTATGGGACAGGGGGGTCCTACAATGAGCAGTTCTTC	CASSYGTGGSYNEQFF
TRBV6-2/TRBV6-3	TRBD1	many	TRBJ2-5	TGTGCCAGCAGTTATCGTTTTTCGGACAGGGATCAAGAGACCCAGTACTTC	CASSYRFSDRDQETQYF
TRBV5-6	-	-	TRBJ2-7	TGTGCCAGCAGGTCCCCTTTGAGGAGGGGCGAGCAGTACTTC	CASRSPLRRGEQYF
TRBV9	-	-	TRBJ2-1	TGTGCCAGCAGCATAACAGGCTCCTACAATGAGCAGTTCTTC	CASSITGSYNEQFF
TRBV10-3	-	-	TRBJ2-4	TGTGCCATCAGTGAGTGGGTGGACCTAGCCAAAAACATTCAGTACTTC	CAISEWVDLAKNIQYF
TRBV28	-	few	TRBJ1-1	TGTGCCAGCAGTTACCCGGGTAACACTGAAGCTTTCTTT	CASSYPGNTEAFF
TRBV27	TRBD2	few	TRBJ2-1	TGTGCCAGCAGTTTAGGACTAGCGGGATGGAATGAGCAGTTCTTC	CASSLGLAGWNEQFF
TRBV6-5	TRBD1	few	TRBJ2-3	TGTGCCAGCAGTTACGGACAGGGGGCGATGGGCACAGATACGCAGTATTTT	CASSYGQGAMGTDTQYF
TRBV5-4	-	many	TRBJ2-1	TGTGCCAGCAGCCCCTCGACTGTCAATGAGCAGTTCTTC	CASSPSTVNEQFF
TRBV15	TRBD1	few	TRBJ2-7	TGTGCCACCAGCGGTAGTTCAGGGGGAAGCGACGAGCAGTACTTC	CATSGSSGGSDEQYF
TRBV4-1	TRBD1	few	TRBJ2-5	TGCGCCAGCAGCCAAGTACAGGGGGTCGTAGAGACCCAGTACTTC	CASSQVQGVVETQYF